A selection of T cell receptor beta chains follows, all from one sample in a study of chemoradiotherapy in HPV16-positive cancers. TCRdb's copy holds only in-frame clones and misses some; the assay was immunoSEQ multiplex PCR. The sample includes 10,000 to 15,000 clones, 85% to 90% seen only once; the top ten take 2.7%. Sampling was conducted from a patient who underwent chemoradiotherapy. Every receptor here comes from a human donor with HPV-associated anogenital cancer. CDR3s include the opening cysteine and the closing phenylalanine or tryptophan. D genes are given only for firm matches. Size is omitted from some rows. Given values are once, few, many or a class for expanded clones.

J | D | size | V | CDR3 | DNA
TRBJ2-1 | TRBD2 | NA | TRBV29-1 | CSVSSGGYNEQFF | TGCAGCGTTTCTAGCGGGGGCTACAATGAGCAGTTCTTC
TRBJ1-2 | NA | NA | TRBV19 | CASSIKEGSVGGYTF | TGTGCCAGTAGTATTAAGGAGGGGTCGGTAGGGGGCTACACCTTC
TRBJ2-7 | NA | NA | TRBV6-5 | CASSPRSASYEQYF | TGTGCCAGCAGCCCAAGGTCTGCCTCCTACGAGCAGTACTTC
TRBJ2-1 | NA | NA | TRBV7-9 | CASSSDLGPGSYNEQFF | TGTGCCAGCAGCTCCGATCTGGGCCCAGGCTCCTACAATGAGCAGTTCTTC
TRBJ1-1 | NA | NA | TRBV6-1 | CASSETGRSSEAFF | TGTGCCAGCAGTGAAACAGGGCGGTCATCTGAAGCTTTCTTT
TRBJ1-2 | NA | NA | TRBV19 | CATLLPGPRAYGYTF | TGTGCCACTCTGCTCCCGGGTCCACGCGCCTATGGCTACACCTTC
TRBJ2-5 | TRBD1 | few | TRBV5-6 | CASSPPDRGLETQYF | TGTGCCAGCAGCCCGCCCGACAGGGGGCTTGAGACCCAGTACTTC
TRBJ1-2 | NA | NA | TRBV10-3 | CAISGSRANYGYTF | TGTGCCATCAGTGGGTCCAGGGCTAACTATGGCTACACCTTC
TRBJ1-6 | TRBD1 | NA | TRBV27 | CASSSGQGNSPLHF | TGTGCCAGCAGCTCGGGACAGGGAAATTCACCCCTCCACTTT
TRBJ2-1 | TRBD2 | NA | TRBV6-1 | CASSGTGTSGGADEQFF | TGTGCCAGCAGTGGGACCGGGACTAGCGGGGGGGCCGATGAGCAGTTCTTC
TRBJ1-1 | NA | NA | TRBV4-2 | CASSQETPDTEAFF | TGTGCCAGCAGCCAAGAGACCCCGGACACTGAAGCTTTCTTT
TRBJ1-2 | NA | NA | TRBV5-4 | CASRARTDPLGYTF | TGTGCCAGCAGGGCTCGGACGGATCCACTTGGCTACACCTTC
TRBJ2-1 | NA | NA | TRBV14 | CASSPRTSIVPFF | TGTGCCAGCAGCCCCCGAACTAGTATAGTTCCGTTCTTC
TRBJ2-3 | NA | NA | TRBV6-4 | CASTGTPTYF | TGTGCCAGCACCGGGACACCCACGTATTTT
TRBJ2-5 | NA | NA | TRBV15 | CATSRDLFGAETQYF | TGTGCCACCAGCAGAGATCTCTTTGGAGCGGAGACCCAGTACTTC
TRBJ1-3 | TRBD1 | few | TRBV15 | CATSTEDRGSGNTIYF | TGTGCCACCAGCACCGAAGACAGGGGCTCTGGAAACACCATATATTTT